This T cell receptor (beta chain) is from a study of human T cells and chemical hapten exposure. Study-wide context: Scalp application of diphenylcyclopropenone was performed weekly in patients across the entire approximately 26-week study. Study-wide findings and caveats: Compared with pre-sensitization or healthy control sets, expanded TCRs clustered more. TCRs at a frequency above 1 in 1000 stayed unchanged with DPC sensitization.

The CDR3 has 15 residues. Germline V lookup: CDR1 MDHEN, CDR2 SYDVKM. V was trimmed by 4 bases and J by 7 bases, leaving 19 bases between them. Notes on this clonotype: Antigen unknown.

Unique molecular identifiers were affixed to discrete cDNA molecules within the library. TCRdb reanalysed the RACE reads using MiXCR and keeps one entry per CDR3 protein. The sample contains about 190,000 distinct CDR3 sequences, around 25% of which appear only once. Time point in this sample: patch test 3, about 24 weeks after DPC sensitization. Treatment specified: therapeutic diphenylcyclopropenone sensitization with weekly scalp DPC. The genes are TRBV28 and TRBJ1-1, with D hard to call. The receptor comes from a woman aged 40 to 49 with alopecia areata. Some clones in this sample may be carry-over from other donors' samples. Sample: whole blood, taken in connection with sensitization to the hapten diphenylcyclopropenone (DPC). The chain's CDR3 is CASSSPTVLGDEAFF. As DNA, the CDR3 is TGTGCCAGCAGTTCCCCCACTGTTCTCGGAGATGAAGCTTTCTTT.